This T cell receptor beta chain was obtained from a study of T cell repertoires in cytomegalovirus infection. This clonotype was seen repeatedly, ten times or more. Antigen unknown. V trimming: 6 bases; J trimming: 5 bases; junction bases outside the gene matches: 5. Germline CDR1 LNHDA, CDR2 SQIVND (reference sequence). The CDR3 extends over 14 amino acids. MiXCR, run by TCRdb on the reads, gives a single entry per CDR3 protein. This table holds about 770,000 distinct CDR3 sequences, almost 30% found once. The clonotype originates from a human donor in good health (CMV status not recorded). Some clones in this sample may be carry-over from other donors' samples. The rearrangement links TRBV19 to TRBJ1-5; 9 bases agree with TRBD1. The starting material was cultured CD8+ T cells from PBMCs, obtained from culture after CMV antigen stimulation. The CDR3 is CASRSGQGHQPQHF. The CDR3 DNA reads TGTGCCAGTAGATCGGGACAGGGACATCAGCCCCAGCATTTT.